What follows are 13 T cell receptor beta chains derived from one specimen sequenced in a study of T cells in Graves' hyperthyroidism and ophthalmopathy. TCR beta CDR3 regions were amplified from RNA. First-round RT-PCR with HTBI primers amplified the TCR CDR3 region. TCRdb reprocessed the multiplex PCR reads via MiXCR and lists one record per CDR3 protein. This table has over 500,000 distinct CDR3 sequences, 46% appearing once. Sequenced input: peripheral blood or thyroid tissue (not recorded which). The source of these receptors is an adult woman with Graves' disease, either hyperthyroidism or ophthalmopathy (not recorded which).

Points on this clonotype: A much more abundant neighbour one base away suggests this may be a read error. This rearrangement joins TRBV5-6 to TRBJ2-7, with D perhaps matching TRBD2 (5 bases). V was shortened by 7 bases and J by 0 bases, with 17 bases between the two germline ends. CDR1 and CDR2 from the germline V gene are SGHDT and YYEEEE. This CDR3 region has 15 residues. This CDR3 reads CASGSGLWSSYEQYF. CDR3 DNA sequence: TGTGCCAGCGGCTCAGGACTTTGGAGCTCCTACGAGCAGTACTTC.

This clonotype was found many times. The chain joins TRBV5-1 to TRBJ2-5; D may be TRBD1 or TRBD2 (6 bases each). Per the germline V gene, CDR1 is SGHRS and CDR2 is YFSETQ. The germline V and J ends were trimmed by 3 bases and 3 bases, with 15 bases remaining between them. This CDR3 has 15 amino acids. The CDR3 nucleotides read TGCGCCAGCAGCTCGCCCAGGAGGGGGGAAGAGACCCAGTACTTC. Amino acid sequence: CASSSPRRGEETQYF.

This clonotype appeared many times. This CDR3 reads CASSLVPGQSYEQYF. CDR3 DNA sequence: TGTGCCAGCAGTTTAGTCCCCGGACAGTCCTACGAGCAGTACTTC. The V and J genes are TRBV12-3 or TRBV12-4 and TRBJ2-7; weak D call: TRBD1 (6 bases). The CDR3 loop spans 15 amino acids. Trimming removed 1 base from V and 1 base from J, with 11 bases in between.

Ten or more counts support this clonotype. The V gene is TRBV20-1, the J gene TRBJ1-6; D might be TRBD1 (5 bases). From germline, CDR1 is DFQATT and CDR2 SNEGSKA (reference sequence). The ends were cut back, 2 bases at V and 6 bases at J, with 8 bases in the middle. The CDR3 length is 13 residues. CDR3 loop: CSARLDINSPLHF. CDR3 in DNA: TGCAGTGCTAGACTGGACATTAATTCACCCCTCCACTTT.

There are many counts of this clonotype. This sequence joins TRBV20-1 and TRBJ2-7; 9 bases fit TRBD2. This CDR3 comprises 13 residues. Germline assignment: CDR1 DFQATT and CDR2 SNEGSKA (reference sequence). The V gene end was trimmed by 3 bases and the J gene end by 5 bases; junction bases not matched to a gene: 5. CDR3 sequence: CSASFSGSNEQYF. The DNA for the CDR3 is TGCAGTGCTAGTTTTAGCGGGAGTAACGAGCAGTACTTC.

Concerning this clonotype itself: The conserved closing phenylalanine or tryptophan is absent in this CDR3, likely reflecting a read error. This chain uses TRBV20-1 with TRBJ1-2, with D unclear. Trimming pared 4 bases from V and 8 bases from J, leaving 14 bases between. From germline, CDR1 is DFQATT and CDR2 SNEGSKA (reference sequence). The CDR3 runs to 12 residues. As DNA, the CDR3 is TGCAGTGCTAACGACGGTGGATTAGGCTACACCCTC. This encodes CSANDGGLGYTL.

This clonotype occurred many times. This chain links TRBV14 with TRBJ1-1; no reliable D call. Germline V gene data show CDR1 as SGHDN and CDR2 as FVKESK. V was pared by 0 bases and J by 11 bases, with 13 bases between. CDR3 length: 13 residues. Here the CDR3 reads CASSQDLRSVAFF. CDR3 nucleotides: TGTGCCAGCAGCCAAGATCTCCGTTCCGTGGCTTTCTTT.

In this sample, this clonotype turned up once. CDR3 sequence reads: CASSVGTQVDTEAFF. For the CDR3, the DNA is TGTGCCAGCAGCGTAGGGACACAGGTAGACACTGAAGCTTTCTTT. The chain is built from TRBV9 and TRBJ1-1; possibly TRBD1 for D (5 bases). V dropped 0 bases and J dropped 3 bases, with 12 bases sitting between them. The V gene's germline CDR1 is SGDLS and CDR2 YYNGEE. The CDR3 runs to 15 residues.

This clonotype was detected ten times or more. This chain uses TRBV3-1 with TRBJ1-2; TRBD1 matches 8 bases. The length of the CDR3 is 15 residues. With 2 bases clipped from V and 8 bases from J, the junction kept 10 bases outside the gene matches. The germline CDR1 and CDR2 sequences are LGHDT and YNNKEL (reference sequence). In nucleotides, the CDR3 is TGTGCCAGCAGCCAATTCGGGACAGGCCATGGGGGCTACACCTTC. Protein: CASSQFGTGHGGYTF.

This clonotype was seen only a few times. This may arise from a read error, as a much more abundant clone is one base away. J is TRBJ1-6 and V is TRBV7-8; possible D gene TRBD1, 6 bases. CDR1 is SGHVS and CDR2 is FQNEAQ in the germline V gene. The CDR3 consists of 14 residues. CDR3 protein: CASSPTGLNSSLHF. In nucleotides, the CDR3 is TGTGCCAGCAGCCCCACAGGGCTTAATTCATCCCTCCACTTT.

This rearrangement joins TRBV5-1 to TRBJ2-2; D possibly corresponds to TRBD2 (5 bases). The V and J ends lost 1 base and 2 bases respectively, with 12 bases between them. The length of the CDR3 is 16 residues. Germline CDR1 and CDR2: SGHRS and YFSETQ. The CDR3 protein is CASSLTGRVNTGELFF. For the CDR3, the DNA is TGCGCCAGCAGCTTGACCGGGCGGGTTAACACCGGGGAGCTGTTTTTT.

Comments on this clonotype: An end of the junction does not agree with germline; a read error may underlie this. V usage is TRBV7-2 and J usage is TRBJ2-2; perhaps D is TRBD1 or TRBD2 (5 bases each). The CDR3 sequence is 13 residues long. Germline V lookup: CDR1 SGHTA, CDR2 FQGNSA. CDR3 sequence (DNA): TGTGCCAGCAGCCCTACAGGCGGTGGGGAGCTGTCTTTT. This gives the protein CASSPTGGGELSF.

Ten or more counts support this clonotype. V usage is TRBV20-1 and J usage is TRBJ1-5; D is perhaps TRBD1 (5 bases). Germline CDR1 reads DFQATT; CDR2 reads SNEGSKA (reference sequence). The V end lost 6 bases, the J end lost 4 bases, and 10 bases lay between the germline ends. This CDR3 region has 12 residues. The chain's CDR3 is CSASRGNQPQHF. The CDR3 DNA is TGCAGTGCCTCGCGGGGGAATCAGCCCCAGCATTTT.